The T cell receptor beta chain described here comes from a study of cytomegalovirus exposure and HLA in healthy donors. General study points: Data from an earlier analysis indicated that most TCR beta V segments were productive either about 87% or about 30% of the time. TCR beta chains numbering about 160 were designated cytomegalovirus-associated. In a later analysis, TCR beta V- and J-gene trimming was associated with a missense DCLRE1C variant. Later work found most CMV-associated TCR beta chains apparently HLA-restricted.

Losses at the gene ends were 4 bases for V and 5 bases for J; bases not matched to a gene: 4. The CDR3 loop spans 14 amino acids. Germline V gene sequence: CDR1 WNHNN, CDR2 SYGVQD (reference sequence). PCR used 60 Vbeta primers and 13 Jbeta primers. Repertoires were generated with immunoSEQ multiplex PCR, while TCRdb's copy carries only in-frame clones and drops some. The top ten hold about 0.3% of the sample, which has approximately 300,000 clones, approximately 80% seen once. A remark on this clone: What it binds is not known.

The chain combines TRBV10-1 with TRBJ2-1, with 8 bases matching TRBD1. The sample consisted of PBMCs. The TCR originated in a girl aged 2-10 years in good health and CMV-seronegative. CDR3 sequence reads: CASSGQGPDNEQFF. The CDR3 coding sequence is TGCGCCAGCAGTGGACAGGGGCCGGACAATGAGCAGTTCTTC.